This entry lists 20 T cell receptor beta chains sequenced from one sample in a study of blood T cell repertoires in COVID-19. Measured with immunoSEQ multiplex PCR; TCRdb has only the in-frame clones, and not every one. The data contain some 240,000 clones, roughly 76% of them seen just once; the ten biggest clones take up 7.5%. Sequencing was done on a sample of peripheral blood. Receptor source: a woman of 80 years or more with COVID-19, enrolled during active disease.

The chain has TRBV7-8 and TRBJ1-6, with a tentative D call TRBD1 (5 bases). V was trimmed by 3 bases and J by 9 bases, leaving 24 bases between them. The CDR3 contains 18 residues. Germline CDR1 SGHVS, CDR2 FQNEAQ. The CDR3 here is CASSLIHLRQGRGSPLHF. The CDR3 DNA follows: TGTGCCAGCAGCTTGATTCATCTCCGGCAGGGTAGGGGTTCACCCCTCCACTTT.

The CDR3 region is CATSDLSGSSYNEQFF. CDR3 coding DNA: TGTGCCACCAGTGATTTGAGCGGGAGCTCCTACAATGAGCAGTTCTTC. V gene TRBV24-1 combines with J gene TRBJ2-1; TRBD2 matches 8 bases. V trimming: 0 bases; J trimming: 0 bases; junction bases outside the gene matches: 0. Looked up from germline, CDR1 is KGHDR and CDR2 is SFDVKD. CDR3 size: 16 residues.

Worth noting for this clone: Its ends do not fully match the called genes, so a read error is possible. The chain is built from TRBV13 and TRBJ2-3, with 8 bases identical to TRBD1. The CDR3 spans 17 residues. Per germline, CDR1 PRHDT and CDR2 FYEKMQ (reference sequence). CDR3 residues: CASSLGGQGTSTATQYF. Written as DNA, the CDR3 is TGTGCCAGCAGCTTAGGCGGACAGGGAACCAGCACAGCTACGCAGTATTTT.

This clone was seen only a few times. J is TRBJ2-7 and V is TRBV7-9, with TRBD1 matching over 8 bases. CDR3 size: 16 residues. J gave up 0 bases and V 4 bases, and 8 bases lay outside the gene matches. CDR1 is SEHNR and CDR2 is FQNEAQ in the germline V gene (reference sequence). DNA of the CDR3: TGTGCCAGCAGCTCAGGGACAGGACTTAGCTCCTACGAGCAGTACTTC. Translated, it gives CASSSGTGLSSYEQYF.

The J gene is TRBJ1-1, the V gene TRBV5-1; 8 nucleotides agree with TRBD1. In germline, CDR1 is SGHRS, CDR2 YFSETQ. The CDR3 spans 15 residues. V shed 9 bases and J 4 bases; nucleotides not matched to a gene: 14. The CDR3: CATREQGAKGTEAFF. The CDR3 bases are TGCGCCACCCGGGAGCAGGGGGCGAAGGGCACTGAAGCTTTCTTT.

V is TRBV30 and J is TRBJ1-5; unclear D gene. The germline V gene encodes CDR1 GTSNPN and CDR2 SVGIG (reference sequence). Trimming took off 1 base at V and 4 bases at J, with 14 bases between the two ends. The CDR3 loop spans 15 amino acids. CDR3 in DNA: TGTGCCTGGAGTGCACAGATCGTCAAGAATCAGCCCCAGCATTTT. Protein sequence: CAWSAQIVKNQPQHF. The complete variable domain, with remaining parts taken from reference TRBV30 and TRBJ1-5, reads SQTIHQWPATLVQPVGSPLSLECTVEGTSNPNLYWYRQAAGRGLQLLFYSVGIGQISSEVPQNLSASRPQDRQFILSSKKLLLSDSGFYLCAWSAQIVKNQPQHFGDGTRLSIL.

The chain joins TRBV11-2 to TRBJ1-6; 8 positions match TRBD1. The germline CDR1 and CDR2 sequences are SGHAT and FQNNGV. The CDR3 totals 15 residues. V trimming: 4 bases; J trimming: 6 bases; junction bases outside the gene matches: 5. CDR3 loop: CASSSPGQVNSPLHF. CDR3 coding DNA: TGTGCCAGCAGCTCTCCGGGACAGGTTAATTCACCCCTCCACTTT. The full variable domain, with the rest looked up from reference TRBV11-2 and TRBJ1-6, is EAGVAQSPRYKIIEKRQSVAFWCNPISGHATLYWYQQILGQGPKLLIQFQNNGVVDDSQLPKDRFSAERLKGVDSTLKIQPAKLEDSAVYLCASSSPGQVNSPLHFGNGTRLTVT.

The count of this clone is one. CDR3 residues: CASSLAGTVAGYTF. CDR3 coding DNA: TGTGCCAGCAGCTTAGCTGGGACTGTTGCTGGCTACACCTTC. The chain has TRBV7-9 and TRBJ1-2; the D gene is possibly TRBD1 (5 bases). In germline, CDR1 is SEHNR, CDR2 FQNEAQ (reference sequence). The CDR3 totals 14 residues. V lost 0 bases and J lost 7, with 12 bases in between.

V is TRBV30 and J is TRBJ1-1; 8 bases map to TRBD1. Trimming removed 7 bases from V and 0 bases from J; junction bases left unmatched: 7. The germline V gene encodes CDR1 GTSNPN and CDR2 SVGIG (reference sequence). CDR3 size: 14 residues. The DNA of the CDR3 is TGTGCCTCAACAGGGGGGTCGGTGAACACTGAAGCTTTCTTT. This sequence encodes CASTGGSVNTEAFF. Complete variable domain (other parts from reference TRBV30 and TRBJ1-1): SQTIHQWPATLVQPVGSPLSLECTVEGTSNPNLYWYRQAAGRGLQLLFYSVGIGQISSEVPQNLSASRPQDRQFILSSKKLLLSDSGFYLCASTGGSVNTEAFFGQGTRLTVV.

The rearrangement joins TRBV29-1 to TRBJ2-1; 9 bases line up with TRBD2. The V gene's germline CDR1 is SQVTM and CDR2 ANQGSEA. The CDR3 loop spans 14 amino acids. Unmatched junction bases numbered 5, after V lost 4 bases and J lost 4 bases. CDR3 sequence reads: CSVASSGTYNEQFF. As DNA, the CDR3 is TGCAGCGTTGCCTCTAGCGGGACTTACAATGAGCAGTTCTTC.

The chain carries TRBV6-2 or TRBV6-3 and TRBJ1-6, with 8 bases fitting TRBD1. Trimming cost V 6 bases and J 8 bases; bases outside gene matches: 12. Per the germline V gene, CDR1 is MNHEY and CDR2 is SVGEGT. The CDR3 has 16 amino acids. The CDR3 region has the DNA TGTGCCAGCAGCTTCCTCATGGGACAGGTTGATTCACCCCTCCACTTT. Amino acid sequence: CASSFLMGQVDSPLHF.

This clone has just a few counts. The rearrangement links TRBV15 to TRBJ1-4; D is possibly TRBD1 (5 bases). V was shortened by 5 bases and J by 8 bases, with 12 bases between the two germline ends. Germline V gives CDR1 LNHNV, CDR2 YYDKDF (reference sequence). CDR3 length: 13 amino acids. CDR3 DNA sequence: TGTGCCACCAGCCTAGGGAAGGGGGAAAAACTGTTTTTT. This codes for CATSLGKGEKLFF.

This chain links TRBV4-1 with TRBJ1-1; no firm D call. Germline loops: CDR1 MGHRA, CDR2 YSYEKL. CDR3 length: 13 residues. The V end was cut by 3 bases, the J end by 0 bases, with 5 bases between. The CDR3 reads CASSQRVNTEAFF. The CDR3 DNA follows: TGCGCCAGCAGCCAGCGTGTGAACACTGAAGCTTTCTTT.

The chain carries TRBV30 and TRBJ1-6; TRBD1 might be the D (6 bases). The CDR3 contains 14 residues. Germline-derived CDR1 and CDR2 are GTSNPN and SVGIG (reference sequence). Trimming cost V 1 base and J 5 bases, with 9 bases left between them. CDR3: CAWSAGANNSPLHF. The CDR3 DNA follows: TGTGCCTGGAGTGCAGGGGCCAATAATTCACCCCTCCACTTT.

The J gene is TRBJ2-1, the V gene TRBV28, with TRBD2 as a possible D gene (5 bases). The V end was cut by 4 bases, the J end by 1 base, with 8 bases between. CDR1 is MDHEN and CDR2 is SYDVKM in the germline V gene. The CDR3 length is 14 residues. For the CDR3, the DNA is TGTGCCAGCAGTTCTGGGGAGTCCTACAATGAGCAGTTCTTC. It translates to CASSSGESYNEQFF.

V is TRBV27 and J is TRBJ1-6; TRBD1 matches 7 bases. J gave up 8 bases and V 5 bases, and 21 bases lay outside the gene matches. The germline V gene has CDR1 MNHEY and CDR2 SMNVEV (reference sequence). The CDR3 has 19 residues. In DNA, the CDR3 is TGTGCCAGCAGTCCAGGGGGTAATCAAGCCCCGCATTCGGATTCACCCCTCCACTTT. Translating gives CASSPGGNQAPHSDSPLHF.

This clone was seen a few times. The chain employs TRBV14 and TRBJ1-1; unclear D gene. CDR1 and CDR2 (germline): SGHDN, FVKESK. This CDR3 has 11 amino acids. V was pared by 5 bases and J by 4 bases, with 5 bases between. CDR3 nucleotide sequence: TGTGCCAGCAGCGCCGGCACTGAAGCTTTCTTT. It translates to CASSAGTEAFF.

CDR3 nucleotides: TGTGCCAGCAGCCCACAGGACAGACCAACTAATGAAAAACTGTTTTTT. Amino acid sequence: CASSPQDRPTNEKLFF. The V call is TRBV7-9, the J call TRBJ1-4; a possible D gene is TRBD1 (6 bases). The CDR3 runs to 16 residues. Germline values: CDR1 SEHNR, CDR2 FQNEAQ (reference sequence). V lost 5 bases, J lost 0 bases, and 13 bases lay in between.

J is TRBJ1-1 and V is TRBV5-8; D call uncertain. V gave up 4 bases and J gave up 1 base, with 8 bases separating them. The CDR3 covers 13 residues. CDR1 is SGHTS, CDR2 YDEGEE, per germline. CDR3 sequence (DNA): TGTGCCAGCAGCCGAGGGCAGAACACTGAAGCTTTCTTT. Translation: CASSRGQNTEAFF.

V and J are TRBV5-1 and TRBJ2-7, with D unclear. Germline V gene sequence: CDR1 SGHRS, CDR2 YFSETQ. Trimming removed 1 base from V and 6 bases from J, with 8 bases in between. This CDR3 has 12 residues. The CDR3 sequence is CASSLYRREQYF. As DNA, the CDR3 is TGCGCCAGCAGCTTGTATCGTCGCGAGCAGTACTTC.